Listed below are T cell receptor beta chains from one sample, sequenced in a study of T cell changes during pregnancy in multiple sclerosis. Some clones are missing from TCRdb's copy, which holds only in-frame ones; the method was immunoSEQ multiplex PCR. Found here are roughly 87,000 clones, around 90% of them singletons; the top ten hold roughly 4%. This material consisted of PBMCs, taken in the first trimester of pregnancy. The receptor set was obtained from a female donor in good health, serving as a control in a pregnancy study. Some clones in this sample may be carry-over from other donors' samples. The CDR3 runs from the conserved cysteine through the conserved F or W. A D gene is named only where the DNA matches it firmly. Clone size is given for some rows only: seen once, a few or many times, or a class if the clone is expanded.

D gene | J gene | clone size | V gene | CDR3 DNA | CDR3 protein
- | TRBJ2-3 | - | TRBV27 | TGTGCCAGCAGTTTACACCAGGTGGATACGCAGTATTTT | CASSLHQVDTQYF
TRBD2 | TRBJ2-1 | - | TRBV27 | TGTGCCAGTTCCGCCGGGACTAGCGGCTACAATGAGCAGTTCTTC | CASSAGTSGYNEQFF
- | TRBJ1-1 | - | TRBV12-5 | TGTGCTAGTGGTTACACGTCAAGGGGTCTTTCCATGAACACTGAAGCTTTCTTT | CASGYTSRGLSMNTEAFF
TRBD1 | TRBJ2-7 | - | TRBV7-9 | TGTGCCAGCAGCTCCATTCCCGGGACAGGAGCTACCTACGAGCAGTACTTC | CASSSIPGTGATYEQYF
- | TRBJ2-1 | - | TRBV19 | TGTGCCAGTTCAAGGGGGAATACCTACTACAATGAGCAGTTCTTC | CASSRGNTYYNEQFF
- | TRBJ2-1 | - | TRBV18 | TGTGCCAGCTCACCGGCGGGACGGGAGAGCTCCTACAATGAGCAGTTCTTC | CASSPAGRESSYNEQFF
TRBD1 | TRBJ1-6 | - | TRBV7-9 | TGTGCCAGCAGCCCACGACAGGGATGGGGTTCACCCCTCCACTTT | CASSPRQGWGSPLHF
TRBD2 | TRBJ2-7 | - | TRBV6-1 | TGTGCCAGCTTACTACTAGCGGGAGACTACGAGCAGTACTTC | CASLLLAGDYEQYF
TRBD1 | TRBJ2-5 | - | TRBV4-3 | TGCGCCAGCAGCAGACAGGGGAAAGAGACCCAGTACTTC | CASSRQGKETQYF
TRBD2 | TRBJ2-1 | - | TRBV11-2 | TGTGCCAGCAGCTCTGCCGGGACTAGATTTGATGAGCAGTTCTTC | CASSSAGTRFDEQFF
TRBD2 | TRBJ2-6 | - | TRBV4-2 | TGTGCCAGCAGCCAAGAGGCGGGAGTGGCTGGGGCCAACGTCCTGACTTTC | CASSQEAGVAGANVLTF
TRBD2 | TRBJ2-1 | - | TRBV2 | TGTGCCAGCAGTCTACTAGCGGGAGGTAACAATGAGCAGTTCTTC | CASSLLAGGNNEQFF
TRBD1 | TRBJ1-5 | - | TRBV6-1 | TGTGCCAGCAGTGATGTGGACAGGGGTTTGGGACAGCCCCAGCATTTT | CASSDVDRGLGQPQHF
- | TRBJ1-2 | - | TRBV30 | TGTGCCTGGAGGTTCCGAGCCGCGGGCTACACCTTC | CAWRFRAAGYTF
TRBD2 | TRBJ2-3 | - | TRBV5-4 | TGTGCCAGTTCGGGTGCGGGGGGGCAAACAGATACGCAGTATTTT | CASSGAGGQTDTQYF
- | TRBJ1-4 | - | TRBV4-1 | TGCGCCAGCAGCCAAGTCCTCGCAACTAATGAAAAACTGTTTTTT | CASSQVLATNEKLFF
TRBD1 | TRBJ2-3 | - | TRBV19 | TGTGCCAGTAGCTGGGACAGGACCACAGATACGCAGTATTTT | CASSWDRTTDTQYF
- | TRBJ1-2 | - | TRBV18 | TGTGCCAGCTCACCAGGTACAGGAAACTATGGCTACACCTTC | CASSPGTGNYGYTF
- | TRBJ2-2 | - | TRBV5-4 | TGTGCCAGCAGCTTGGGCAGGGAAGCCGGGGAGCTGTTTTTT | CASSLGREAGELFF
TRBD1 | TRBJ1-6 | - | TRBV10-3 | TGTGCCATCAGTAGAGGGGGCGGCGCCTATAATTCACCCCTCCACTTT | CAISRGGGAYNSPLHF
TRBD1 | TRBJ2-7 | once | TRBV5-1 | TGCGCCAGCAGCTTGGCCTCCGGGACAGGGGAGGAGCAGTACTTC | CASSLASGTGEEQYF
TRBD1 | TRBJ1-2 | - | TRBV7-9 | TGTGCCAGCAGCTTTCAGGGGGCGGATGACTATGGCTACACCTTC | CASSFQGADDYGYTF
TRBD2 | TRBJ2-4 | - | TRBV11-1 | TGTGCCAGCAGCTTAGCTGGAAGCGGGATCGGGAACATTCAGTACTTC | CASSLAGSGIGNIQYF
TRBD2 | TRBJ2-1 | - | TRBV7-6 | TGTGCCAGCAGCTTAGAGGCTAGCGGGAGCAATGAGCAGTTCTTC | CASSLEASGSNEQFF
TRBD2 | TRBJ2-3 | - | TRBV6-4 | TGTGCCAGCAGTCCCACTAGCGGGGGGGCTACAGATACGCAGTATTTT | CASSPTSGGATDTQYF